Shown below are 10 T cell receptor beta chains from a single sample sequenced in a study of T-cell reconstitution after alpha-beta-depleted transplantation in children. The TCRbeta library incorporated unique molecular identifiers. Using its own MiXCR run on the PCR reads, TCRdb lists one record per CDR3 protein. The table lists around 120,000 distinct CDR3 sequences, about 23% of them singletons, with about 10% in the top ten. Source: PBMCs, mostly from graft donor cells, taken 180 days after TCRalphabeta/CD19-depleted stem cell transplant. The receptors originated from a male patient aged 2-15 years who had a stem cell transplant for chronic granulomatous disease, so the T cells may come from the graft donor.

As to this clonotype: A much larger clone lies one base from this, so it may be a read error. V usage is TRBV15 and J usage is TRBJ2-5, with D uncertain. Trimming stripped 2 bases from V and 5 bases from J, with 18 bases between. CDR1 is LNHNV, CDR2 YYDKDF, per germline (reference sequence). There are 16 residues in the CDR3. The CDR3 is CATSRLPIGGHETQYF. CDR3 sequence (DNA): TGTGCCACCAGCAGATTACCCATAGGTGGGCACGAGACCCAGTACTTC. The full variable domain, with the rest looked up from reference TRBV15 and TRBJ2-5, is DAMVIQNPRYQVTQFGKPVTLSCSQTLNHNVMYWYQQKSSQAPKLLFHYYDKDFNNEADTPDNFQSRRPNTSFCFLDIRSPGLGDTAMYLCATSRLPIGGHETQYFGPGTRLLVL.

This clonotype was counted many times. The chain links TRBV6-1 to TRBJ1-6; 7 bases match TRBD1. The length of the CDR3 is 15 residues. Germline V gene data show CDR1 as MNHNS and CDR2 as SASEGT. The V gene end was trimmed by 6 bases and the J gene end by 8 bases; junction bases not matched to a gene: 10. The CDR3 loop is CASSDVQGSDSPLHF. CDR3 in DNA: TGTGCCAGCAGCGACGTACAGGGGTCAGATTCACCCCTCCACTTT.

The table lists this clonotype with a count of one. This rearrangement joins TRBV5-1 to TRBJ2-1, with 8 bases that match TRBD2. Looked up from germline, CDR1 is SGHRS and CDR2 is YFSETQ. Trimming at V came to 1 base and at J to 8 bases, leaving 8 bases not matched to a gene. This CDR3 contains 15 residues. CDR3 sequence: CASSLFPGGPYEQFF. CDR3 DNA: TGCGCCAGCAGCTTGTTCCCGGGAGGGCCCTATGAGCAGTTCTTC.

Here the CDR3 reads CASSRWLTDGDTQYF. In DNA, the CDR3 is TGTGCCAGTAGCAGGTGGTTGACGGACGGAGATACGCAGTATTTT. The chain is built from TRBV7-9 and TRBJ2-3, with D unclear. Trimming shortened V by 9 bases and J by 5 bases, and 21 bases separated the two germline ends. The CDR3 is 15 residues long. Germline CDR1 is SEHNR and CDR2 is FQNEAQ (reference sequence).

This chain connects TRBV12-3 or TRBV12-4 to TRBJ1-5; the D gene is possibly TRBD1 (5 bases). The CDR3 spans 20 residues. The V end was cut by 3 bases, the J end by 9 bases, with 33 bases between. The CDR3 spells CASSFPPSVRTGGSISPQHF. As DNA, the CDR3 is TGTGCCAGCAGTTTCCCCCCATCAGTCCGAACAGGAGGGTCTATCTCGCCCCAGCATTTT.

This clonotype was seen more than once but under ten times. The V call is TRBV20-1, the J call TRBJ2-7; D is ambiguous. The V and J ends lost 6 bases and 5 bases respectively, with 14 bases between them. Germline CDR1 reads DFQATT; CDR2 reads SNEGSKA (reference sequence). The CDR3 consists of 12 residues. The CDR3, as DNA: TGCAGTGCCCTTGGACCGACTCACGAGCAGTACTTC. Translation gives CSALGPTHEQYF.

This clonotype was detected a few times. The gene calls are TRBV12-3 or TRBV12-4 and TRBJ2-1; D may correspond to TRBD1 or TRBD2 (5 bases each). The CDR3 runs 15 residues. The V and J ends lost 6 bases and 3 bases respectively, with 15 bases between them. The CDR3 loop reads CASRPPGTHYNEQFF. The CDR3 DNA follows: TGTGCCAGCAGGCCCCCGGGGACCCACTACAATGAGCAGTTCTTC.

Only a few counts were recorded for this clonotype. The rearrangement links TRBV12-3 or TRBV12-4 to TRBJ2-6; D gene unclear. The CDR3 covers 12 residues. Between the trimmed V and J ends, which lost 2 bases and 15 bases, there was a span of 11 bases. CDR3 region: CASSLSLGGLTF. CDR3 coding DNA: TGTGCCAGCAGTTTAAGTCTGGGCGGCCTGACTTTC.

The J gene is TRBJ2-5, the V gene TRBV29-1, with TRBD1 matching over 9 bases. Per the germline V gene, CDR1 is SQVTM and CDR2 is ANQGSEA. This CDR3 has 12 residues. V dropped 8 bases and J dropped 3; count of bases not matched to a gene: 4. CDR3 in amino acids: CSTRTGEETQYF. The CDR3 DNA follows: TGCAGCACGCGGACAGGGGAAGAGACCCAGTACTTC.

The chain recombines TRBV12-3 or TRBV12-4 with TRBJ1-2; D call uncertain. Between the trimmed V and J ends, which lost 2 bases and 0 bases, there was a span of 13 bases. The CDR3 extends over 16 amino acids. This CDR3 is CASSLKFSDPNYGYTF. As DNA, the CDR3 is TGTGCCAGCAGTTTAAAGTTCTCGGACCCTAACTATGGCTACACCTTC.